This entry concerns a single T cell receptor (beta chain). This entry comes from a study of blood T cell repertoires in COVID-19. Study at large: Donors in the United States, Italy and Spain gave samples during acute or convalescent COVID-19. From T cells, B-cell-depleted T cells, or PBMCs came the material, which was cDNA or gDNA.

Per the original methods: Reference gene primer amplification gave nucleated cell count estimates. Sequenced by immunoSEQ multiplex PCR; TCRdb stores in-frame clones only, minus some. V, J and clone size reflect that table, while D and trimming were determined from the DNA. This sample carries around 160,000 clones, roughly 90% of them seen once, and the ten largest clones take 15% to 20%. V was clipped by 7 bases and J by 2 bases, with 12 bases between them. The germline CDR1 and CDR2 sequences are MNHNS and SASEGT. This CDR3 spans 15 amino acids. The rearrangement uses TRBV6-1 and TRBJ1-6; a possible D gene is TRBD1 (6 bases). The receptor comes from a man aged 60-69 years with active or convalescent COVID-19. Source material: peripheral blood. CDR3 nucleotide sequence: TGTGCCAGCACCCCAGGGGAACCCTATAATTCACCCCTCCACTTT. Its translation is CASTPGEPYNSPLHF.